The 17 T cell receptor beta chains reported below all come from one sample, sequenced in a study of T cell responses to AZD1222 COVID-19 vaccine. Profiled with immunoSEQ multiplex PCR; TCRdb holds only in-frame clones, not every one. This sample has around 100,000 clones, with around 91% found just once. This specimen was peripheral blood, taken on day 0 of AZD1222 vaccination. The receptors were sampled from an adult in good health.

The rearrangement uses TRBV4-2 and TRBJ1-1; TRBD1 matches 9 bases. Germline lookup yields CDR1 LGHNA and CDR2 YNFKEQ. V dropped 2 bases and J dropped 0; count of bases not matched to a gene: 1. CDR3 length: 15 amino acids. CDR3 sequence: CASSQRTGVNTEAFF. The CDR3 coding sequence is TGTGCCAGCAGCCAACGGACAGGGGTGAACACTGAAGCTTTCTTT.

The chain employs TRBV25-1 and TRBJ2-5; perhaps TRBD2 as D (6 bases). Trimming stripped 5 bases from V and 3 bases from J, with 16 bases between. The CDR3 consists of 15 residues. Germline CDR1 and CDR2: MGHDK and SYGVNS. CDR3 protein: CASSRVGPGEETQYF. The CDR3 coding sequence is TGTGCCAGCAGTAGGGTAGGGCCGGGGGAAGAGACCCAGTACTTC.

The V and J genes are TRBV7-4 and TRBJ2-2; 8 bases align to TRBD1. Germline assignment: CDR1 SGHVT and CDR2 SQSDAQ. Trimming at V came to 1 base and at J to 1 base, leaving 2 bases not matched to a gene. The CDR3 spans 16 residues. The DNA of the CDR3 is TGTGCCAGCAGCTTAGTGGGGACAGGGAACACCGGGGAGCTGTTTTTT. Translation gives CASSLVGTGNTGELFF.

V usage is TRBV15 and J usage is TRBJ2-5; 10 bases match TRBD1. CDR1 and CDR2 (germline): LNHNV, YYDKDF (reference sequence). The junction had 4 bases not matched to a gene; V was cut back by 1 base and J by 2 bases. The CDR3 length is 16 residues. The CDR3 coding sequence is TGTGCCACCAGCAGAGTTCAGGGACAGGGGCAAGAGACCCAGTACTTC. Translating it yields CATSRVQGQGQETQYF. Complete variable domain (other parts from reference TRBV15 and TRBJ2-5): DAMVIQNPRYQVTQFGKPVTLSCSQTLNHNVMYWYQQKSSQAPKLLFHYYDKDFNNEADTPDNFQSRRPNTSFCFLDIRSPGLGDTAMYLCATSRVQGQGQETQYFGPGTRLLVL.

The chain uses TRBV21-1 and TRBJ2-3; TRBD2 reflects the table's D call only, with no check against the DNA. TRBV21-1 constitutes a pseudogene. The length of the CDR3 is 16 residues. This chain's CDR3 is CASSKARLVETDTQYF. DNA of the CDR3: TGTGCCAGCAGCAAAGCGAGACTAGTGGAAACAGATACGCAGTATTTT.

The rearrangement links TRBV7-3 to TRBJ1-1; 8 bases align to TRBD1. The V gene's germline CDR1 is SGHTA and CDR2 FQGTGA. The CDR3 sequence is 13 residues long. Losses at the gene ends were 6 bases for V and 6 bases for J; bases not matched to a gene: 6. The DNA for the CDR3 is TGTGCCAGCAGTAAAGACAGGGGTGCTGAAGCTTTCTTT. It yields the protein CASSKDRGAEAFF.

CDR3 nucleotide sequence: TGTGCCAGCAGTCCCGGTGGAGAGCCCACTGAAGCTTTCTTT. Protein product: CASSPGGEPTEAFF. The chain uses TRBV6-6 and TRBJ1-1; no clear D. Germline V gene data show CDR1 as MNHNY and CDR2 as SVGAGI (reference sequence). V lost 5 bases to trimming and J lost 4 bases, with 14 bases between them. This CDR3 spans 14 amino acids.

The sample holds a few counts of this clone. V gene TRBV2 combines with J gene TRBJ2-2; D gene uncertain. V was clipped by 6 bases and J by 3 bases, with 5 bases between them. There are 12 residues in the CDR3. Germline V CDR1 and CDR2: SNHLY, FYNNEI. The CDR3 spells CASSRDTGELFF. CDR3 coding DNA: TGTGCCAGCAGCCGAGACACCGGGGAGCTGTTTTTT. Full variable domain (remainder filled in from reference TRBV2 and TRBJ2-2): EPEVTQTPSHQVTQMGQEVILRCVPISNHLYFYWYRQILGQKVEFLVSFYNNEISEKSEIFDDQFSVERPDGSNFTLKIRSTKLEDSAMYFCASSRDTGELFFGEGSRLTVL.

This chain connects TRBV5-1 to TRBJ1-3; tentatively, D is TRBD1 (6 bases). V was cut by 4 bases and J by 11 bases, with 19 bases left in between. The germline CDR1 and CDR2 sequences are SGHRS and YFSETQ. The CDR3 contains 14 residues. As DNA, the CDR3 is TGCGCCAGCAGCCCGGGGGGCGTAGGGACCGCCATATATTTT. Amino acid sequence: CASSPGGVGTAIYF.

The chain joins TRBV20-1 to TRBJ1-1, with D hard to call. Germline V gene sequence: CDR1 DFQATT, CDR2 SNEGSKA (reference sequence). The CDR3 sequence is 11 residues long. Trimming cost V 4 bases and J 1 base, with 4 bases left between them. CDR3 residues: CSAIGNTEAFF. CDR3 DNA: TGCAGTGCTATCGGGAACACTGAAGCTTTCTTT.

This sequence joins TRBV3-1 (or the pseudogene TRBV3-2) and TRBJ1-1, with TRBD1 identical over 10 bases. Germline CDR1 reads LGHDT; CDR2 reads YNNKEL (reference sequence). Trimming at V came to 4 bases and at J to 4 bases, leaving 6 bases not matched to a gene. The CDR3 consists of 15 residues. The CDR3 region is CASSLWTGGGTEAFF. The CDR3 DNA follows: TGTGCCAGCAGCCTATGGACAGGGGGGGGCACTGAAGCTTTCTTT.

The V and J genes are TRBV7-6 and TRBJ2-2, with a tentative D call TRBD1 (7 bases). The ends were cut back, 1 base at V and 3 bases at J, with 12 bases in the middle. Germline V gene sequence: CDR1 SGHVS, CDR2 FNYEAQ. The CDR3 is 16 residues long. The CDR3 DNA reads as TGTGCCAGCAGCTTAGACAGGGGAGGCGACACCGGGGAGCTGTTTTTT. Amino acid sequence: CASSLDRGGDTGELFF.

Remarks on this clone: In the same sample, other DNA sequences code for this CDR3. The CDR3 DNA sequence: TGTGCCAGCAGCTTGGACGGGGGTAATTCACCCCTCCACTTT. This sequence encodes CASSLDGGNSPLHF. The chain couples TRBV5-4 to TRBJ1-6; the D gene is possibly TRBD1 (5 bases). V was shortened by 0 bases and J by 6 bases, with 7 bases between the two germline ends. This CDR3 spans 14 amino acids. CDR1 and CDR2 from the germline V gene are SGHNT and YYREEE (reference sequence).

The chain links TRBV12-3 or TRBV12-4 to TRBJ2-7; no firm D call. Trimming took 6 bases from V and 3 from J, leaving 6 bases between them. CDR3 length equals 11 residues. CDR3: CASRKFYEQYF. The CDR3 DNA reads TGTGCCAGCAGAAAATTCTACGAGCAGTACTTC.

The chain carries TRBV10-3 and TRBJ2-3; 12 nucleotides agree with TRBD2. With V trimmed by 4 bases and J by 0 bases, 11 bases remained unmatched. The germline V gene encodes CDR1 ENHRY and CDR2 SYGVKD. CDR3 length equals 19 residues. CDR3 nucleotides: TGTGCCATCAGTGCCCGCCCGTCTAGCGGGGGGGCTAGCACAGATACGCAGTATTTT. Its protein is CAISARPSSGGASTDTQYF.

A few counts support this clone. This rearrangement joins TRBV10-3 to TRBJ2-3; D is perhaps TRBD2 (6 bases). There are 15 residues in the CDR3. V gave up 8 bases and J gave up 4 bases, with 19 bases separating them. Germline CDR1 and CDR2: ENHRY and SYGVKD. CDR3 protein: CAIGTAGRTADTQYF. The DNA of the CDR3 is TGTGCCATCGGCACCGCGGGGCGGACCGCAGATACGCAGTATTTT.

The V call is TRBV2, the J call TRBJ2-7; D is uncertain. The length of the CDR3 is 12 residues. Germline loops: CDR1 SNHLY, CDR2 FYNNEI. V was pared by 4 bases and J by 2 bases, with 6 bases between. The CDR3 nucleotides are TGTGCCAGCAGTGCAGGCACCTACGAGCAGTACTTC. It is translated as CASSAGTYEQYF.